The 24 T cell receptor beta chains below all came from one sample that was sequenced in a study of PD-L1 blockade in urothelial cancer. Time point of the sample: pretreatment peripheral blood. Repertoires were generated with immunoSEQ multiplex PCR, while TCRdb's copy carries only in-frame clones and drops some. The sample comprises approximately 50,000 clones, 70% to 90% of which are singletons, and 20% to 25% rests with the top ten. The sequencing used PBMCs, collected around atezolizumab (anti-PD-L1) treatment. Source of these receptors: a man aged 55 to 70 with urothelial cancer.

J is TRBJ1-6 and V is TRBV7-2, with D possibly being TRBD1 (5 bases). V was trimmed by 6 bases and J by 5 bases, leaving 14 bases between them. The CDR3 covers 15 residues. Germline V gene data show CDR1 as SGHTA and CDR2 as FQGNSA. CDR3 loop: CASRRGGRNNSPLHF. The CDR3, as DNA: TGTGCCAGCAGAAGGGGAGGCAGAAATAATTCACCCCTCCACTTT.

On this clone itself: Other DNA sequences in the sample encode the same CDR3. The V and J genes are TRBV2 and TRBJ1-2; 8 bases are shared with TRBD1. CDR3 length: 10 residues. With 9 bases clipped from V and 7 bases from J, the junction kept 1 base outside the gene matches. CDR1 is SNHLY, CDR2 FYNNEI, per germline. CDR3 in amino acids: CASGQGGYTF. Written as DNA, the CDR3 is TGTGCCAGTGGACAGGGTGGCTACACCTTC.

The chain combines TRBV4-1 with TRBJ1-4, with unresolved D. Germline V CDR1 and CDR2: MGHRA, YSYEKL. CDR3 length equals 15 residues. V lost 0 bases, J lost 7 bases, and 12 bases lay in between. CDR3 nucleotide sequence: TGCGCCAGCAGCCAAGATCGAGGGTTCACTGAAAAACTGTTTTTT. Translation: CASSQDRGFTEKLFF.

The chain employs TRBV2 and TRBJ2-3; D perhaps matches TRBD2 (7 bases). CDR3 size: 13 residues. V lost 4 bases to trimming and J lost 6 bases, with 11 bases between them. CDR1 and CDR2 from the germline V gene are SNHLY and FYNNEI. The CDR3 sequence: CASSGGGVDTQYF. The CDR3 DNA reads TGTGCCAGCAGTGGCGGGGGCGTCGATACGCAGTATTTT.

The chain combines TRBV30 with TRBJ1-1, with 8 bases aligning to TRBD1. The J segment lost 2 bases and the V segment lost 1 base, leaving 3 bases of the junction unmatched. Germline V gene data show CDR1 as GTSNPN and CDR2 as SVGIG (reference sequence). CDR3 length: 14 amino acids. CDR3 sequence: CAWSGRGLNTEAFF. Here the CDR3 DNA reads TGTGCCTGGAGTGGCAGGGGGCTTAACACTGAAGCTTTCTTT.

CDR3 DNA sequence: TGTGCCAGCAGCTTTAGGAGAAGCACAGATACGCAGTATTTT. It is translated as CASSFRRSTDTQYF. J is TRBJ2-3 and V is TRBV7-3; D call uncertain. V was shortened by 3 bases and J by 0 bases, with 7 bases between the two germline ends. The CDR3 is made up of 14 amino acids. Per the germline V gene, CDR1 is SGHTA and CDR2 is FQGTGA.

The chain uses TRBV18 and TRBJ2-5; D might be TRBD2 (5 bases). This CDR3 is 13 amino acids long. Germline values: CDR1 KGHSH, CDR2 LQKENI. V was trimmed by 6 bases and J by 5 bases, leaving 13 bases between them. This chain's CDR3 is CASSPTEGETQYF. The CDR3 bases are TGTGCCAGCTCCCCCACAGAGGGCGAGACCCAGTACTTC.

The rearrangement uses TRBV6-1 and TRBJ2-5, with D tentatively TRBD2 (7 bases). From germline, CDR1 is MNHNS and CDR2 SASEGT. Trimming cost V 10 bases and J 5 bases, with 23 bases left between them. The CDR3 contains 15 residues. As DNA, the CDR3 is TGTGCCAACCAGTTAGGACATAAGGGGGGGGAGACCCAGTACTTC. Amino acids: CANQLGHKGGETQYF.

This chain joins TRBV7-2 and TRBJ2-5, with a weak D call TRBD1 (6 bases). Trimming took off 3 bases at V and 9 bases at J, with 8 bases between the two ends. The CDR3 has 11 residues. Germline V gene data show CDR1 as SGHTA and CDR2 as FQGNSA. CDR3 loop: CASSFNRAQYF. DNA for the CDR3: TGTGCCAGCAGCTTCAACAGGGCCCAGTACTTC.

This chain links TRBV4-1 with TRBJ2-7; 9 bases fit TRBD1. CDR3 size: 17 residues. Germline V gene data show CDR1 as MGHRA and CDR2 as YSYEKL. V dropped 1 base and J dropped 3; count of bases not matched to a gene: 10. The CDR3 region is CASSQVAGTGSNYEQYF. The CDR3 region has the DNA TGCGCCAGCAGCCAAGTTGCCGGGACAGGGTCGAACTACGAGCAGTACTTC.

J is TRBJ2-5 and V is TRBV5-6; 7 positions agree with TRBD1. V dropped 6 bases and J dropped 4; count of bases not matched to a gene: 9. Germline values: CDR1 SGHDT, CDR2 YYEEEE. This CDR3 contains 14 residues. The CDR3 spells CASNLQGWIETQYF. CDR3 coding DNA: TGTGCCAGCAACCTACAGGGGTGGATAGAGACCCAGTACTTC.

The chain links TRBV25-1 to TRBJ2-2, with TRBD1 matching over 11 bases. This CDR3 region has 16 residues. V lost 6 bases to trimming and J lost 6 bases; unmatched junction nucleotides: 9. The germline V gene encodes CDR1 MGHDK and CDR2 SYGVNS. In DNA form, the CDR3 reads TGTGCCAGCAGCCTCCCGGGACAGGGGGTTCCCGGGGAGCTGTTTTTT. It encodes CASSLPGQGVPGELFF.

Concerning this clone itself: Other DNA sequences of this sample code for an identical CDR3. The chain is built from TRBV6-5 and TRBJ1-1; D is undetermined. This CDR3 is built from 14 residues. V was clipped by 2 bases and J by 0 bases, with 7 bases between them. Germline V gene lookup returns CDR1 MNHEY and CDR2 SVGAGI. The CDR3 region has the DNA TGTGCCAGCAGTTACGGGCTAATGAACACTGAAGCTTTCTTT. It encodes CASSYGLMNTEAFF.

The rearrangement joins TRBV19 to TRBJ2-2; D possibly corresponds to TRBD1 (5 bases). V was pared by 1 base and J by 4 bases, with 13 bases between. Germline CDR1 is LNHDA and CDR2 is SQIVND (reference sequence). The CDR3 covers 16 residues. CDR3: CASSIGQGKLTGELFF. CDR3 sequence (DNA): TGTGCCAGTAGTATAGGCCAGGGTAAACTCACCGGGGAGCTGTTTTTT.

This rearrangement joins TRBV7-9 to TRBJ1-6, with unresolved D. Germline-derived CDR1 and CDR2 are SEHNR and FQNEAQ (reference sequence). The V end lost 1 base, the J end lost 8 bases, and 15 bases lay between the germline ends. There are 16 residues in the CDR3. CDR3 region: CASSLVNTWGDSPLHF. The CDR3 region has the DNA TGTGCCAGCAGCTTAGTTAATACCTGGGGAGATTCACCCCTCCACTTT.

CDR3: CASSFLTGWGAEVFSPLHF. CDR3 sequence (DNA): TGCGCCAGCAGCTTTCTGACAGGATGGGGAGCCGAGGTATTTTCACCCCTCCACTTT. V and J are TRBV5-1 and TRBJ1-6; tentative D call: TRBD1 (6 bases). CDR1 is SGHRS and CDR2 is YFSETQ in the germline V gene. The length of the CDR3 is 19 residues. Trimming took off 2 bases at V and 9 bases at J, with 27 bases between the two ends.

This clone was picked up a small number of times. The genes are TRBV11-2 and TRBJ2-5; D is perhaps TRBD2 (5 bases). Trimming removed 4 bases from V and 5 bases from J, with 17 bases in between. Germline V gene sequence: CDR1 SGHAT, CDR2 FQNNGV. The length of the CDR3 is 15 residues. This chain's CDR3 is CASSSPGPRGETQYF. The CDR3 DNA is TGTGCCAGCAGCTCTCCGGGCCCCCGAGGGGAGACCCAGTACTTC.

The chain has TRBV6-1 and TRBJ2-5; the match to TRBD2 covers 14 bases. Germline V gives CDR1 MNHNS, CDR2 SASEGT. Losses at the gene ends were 11 bases for V and 5 bases for J; bases not matched to a gene: 7. This CDR3 region has 14 residues. The CDR3 DNA is TGTGCCCAGGGGGGACTAGCGGGAGCGGAGACCCAGTACTTC. Translating it yields CAQGGLAGAETQYF.

The J gene is TRBJ2-5, the V gene TRBV30, with D perhaps TRBD2 (6 bases). The CDR3 is made up of 15 amino acids. V was pared by 2 bases and J by 2 bases, with 15 bases between. Germline values: CDR1 GTSNPN, CDR2 SVGIG (reference sequence). This CDR3 is CAWSSGGTQQETQYF. For the CDR3, the DNA is TGTGCCTGGAGTTCCGGAGGGACCCAGCAAGAGACCCAGTACTTC. Full variable domain (outside the CDR3, taken from reference TRBV30 and TRBJ2-5): SQTIHQWPATLVQPVGSPLSLECTVEGTSNPNLYWYRQAAGRGLQLLFYSVGIGQISSEVPQNLSASRPQDRQFILSSKKLLLSDSGFYLCAWSSGGTQQETQYFGPGTRLLVL.

The rearrangement uses TRBV11-2 and TRBJ2-7, with 7 nucleotides matching TRBD2. CDR1 and CDR2 (germline): SGHAT, FQNNGV. The trim removed 0 bases at V and 2 bases at J, leaving 7 bases unmatched. This CDR3 contains 16 residues. The CDR3, as DNA: TGTGCCAGCAGCTTAGATGGTGCTAGCGGAACCTACGAGCAGTACTTC. It is translated as CASSLDGASGTYEQYF.

Here the CDR3 DNA reads TGTGCCAGTAGTCCCCTCGCAGGGAACACTGAAGCTTTCTTT. Protein product: CASSPLAGNTEAFF. The chain combines TRBV19 with TRBJ1-1; D is unresolved. V lost 5 bases and J 1 base, leaving 11 bases between the germline ends. Germline CDR1 reads LNHDA; CDR2 reads SQIVND (reference sequence). The length of the CDR3 is 14 residues.

The chain has TRBV5-1 and TRBJ2-2; D might be TRBD1 (6 bases). Germline values: CDR1 SGHRS, CDR2 YFSETQ. Deletions cut 5 bases from V and 3 bases from J, with 14 bases between. This CDR3 region has 15 residues. Written as DNA, the CDR3 is TGCGCCAGCAGAAAGGACAGCTCGGACACCGGGGAGCTGTTTTTT. Translation: CASRKDSSDTGELFF.

In its sample, this clone was seen a few times. In this CDR3 the conserved last residue, phenylalanine or tryptophan, is missing, so a read error is likely. The limits of the CDR3 on the DNA are not certain, so only TCRdb's listed CDR3 is given. The gene calls are TRBV12-2 and TRBJ2-7; the table's D call TRBD2 went unverified against the DNA. TRBV12-2 is designated a pseudogene. Both ends counted, the CDR3 spans 12 residues. The CDR3 sequence is CASRLRSGRLES.

J is TRBJ1-3 and V is TRBV9; the match to TRBD1 covers 9 bases. The CDR3 is 16 residues long. The germline CDR1 and CDR2 sequences are SGDLS and YYNGEE. V shed 4 bases and J 4 bases; nucleotides not matched to a gene: 9. CDR3 DNA: TGTGCCAGCAGCCCCTCCGGGACAGGGTCCGGAAACACCATATATTTT. Its protein product is CASSPSGTGSGNTIYF.